What follows describes a single TCR beta chain. This sample is drawn from a study of blood T cell repertoires in COVID-19. The ends lost 9 bases at V and 2 bases at J; junction bases unmatched: 4. CDR3 length equals 14 residues. Germline V lookup: CDR1 LNHNV, CDR2 YYDKDF (reference sequence). In the original workflow: Reference gene primers were amplified, and this amplification served to estimate nucleated cell counts. TCRdb's table, derived via immunoSEQ multiplex PCR, lists solely in-frame clones and lacks some. The V and J calls and clone size are taken from that table; D and trimming were inferred from the DNA. The table includes about 60,000 clones, around 76% detected once.

The sequenced sample consisted of peripheral blood. The source is a man aged 45-60 years with active or convalescent COVID-19. The chain couples TRBV15 to TRBJ2-3, with 11 bases identical to TRBD2. Written as DNA, the CDR3 is TGTGCCACTCAGGGACTAGCGGTCACAGATACGCAGTATTTT. It encodes CATQGLAVTDTQYF.